This TCR beta chain stems from a study of graft-versus-host responses after intestinal transplantation. In the study overall: Anti-thymocyte globulin was used for induction in all recipients, who then took tacrolimus and steroids for roughly three years.

Libraries were prepared by immunoSEQ multiplex PCR; TCRdb keeps only in-frame clonotypes and omits some of them. The data contain 15,000 to 20,000 clones, 80% to 90% of them singletons. Germline lookup yields CDR1 MNHEY and CDR2 SVGAGI. The V and J ends lost 0 bases and 4 bases respectively, with 3 bases between them. The CDR3 totals 12 residues. This clone came up once. The chain is built from TRBV6-5 and TRBJ1-1; no firm D call. The source material was PBMCs, sampled approximately 15 weeks after intestinal transplant. This clonotype originated in a human patient who received an intestinal transplant, so some T cells may come from the graft donor. The CDR3 here is CASSYSITEAFF. The CDR3 nucleotides read TGTGCCAGCAGTTACTCCATCACTGAAGCTTTCTTT.